The present entry profiles one TCR beta chain with its context. The sample belongs to a study of control samples from healthy donors and cancer patients. V lost 2 bases to trimming and J lost 9 bases; unmatched junction nucleotides: 4. The CDR3 consists of 13 residues. From germline, CDR1 is SGHVS and CDR2 FQNEAQ. TCRdb's table, derived via immunoSEQ multiplex PCR, lists solely in-frame clones and lacks some. The repertoire holds 150,000 to 200,000 clones, with 90% as singletons. This TCR was sampled from a woman in her forties or fifties in good health. The rearrangement uses TRBV7-8 and TRBJ2-1; 7 bases map to TRBD2. Input material: blood. The CDR3 sequence: CASSLTWGGEQFF. DNA of the CDR3: TGTGCCAGCAGCTTAACTTGGGGGGGTGAGCAGTTCTTC.